This is a list of T cell receptor beta chains from one sample in a study of CD8 T cells in Susac syndrome. Using its own MiXCR run on the immunoSEQ multiplex PCR reads, TCRdb lists one record per CDR3 protein. The sample has 95,000 to 150,000 distinct CDR3 sequences, around 94% seen once; the top ten hold roughly 0.29%. Sample: CD8+ T cells from PBMCs. Receptors originate from a human donor with Susac syndrome. CDR3s include the opening cysteine and the closing phenylalanine or tryptophan. D genes are given only for firm matches. Part of the rows lack a size; the others show once, few, many or a class for expanded clones.

v_call: TRBV10-3; clone_size: once; j_call: TRBJ2-3; d_call: NA; cdr3_nt: TGTGCCATCAGTGACATGGAGCTTGGCGGGGTACTTCGTCAAGATACGCAGTATTTT; cdr3_aa: CAISDMELGGVLRQDTQYF
v_call: TRBV27; clone_size: NA; j_call: TRBJ1-2; d_call: NA; cdr3_nt: TGTGCCAGCAGTCGCGATAACTATGGCTACACCTTC; cdr3_aa: CASSRDNYGYTF
v_call: TRBV7-9; clone_size: NA; j_call: TRBJ1-1; d_call: NA; cdr3_nt: TGTGCCAGCAGCTTCAGCGATGGGTTCACTGAAGCTTTCTTT; cdr3_aa: CASSFSDGFTEAFF
v_call: TRBV10-3; clone_size: NA; j_call: TRBJ1-1; d_call: TRBD1; cdr3_nt: TGTGCCATCAGTGAGCCGGCGGACAGGGCGAACACTGAAGCTTTCTTT; cdr3_aa: CAISEPADRANTEAFF
v_call: TRBV5-1; clone_size: NA; j_call: TRBJ1-2; d_call: TRBD1; cdr3_nt: TGCGCCAGCAGCCCCGCGGGGGACAGGGGGATAGACTATGGCTACACCTTC; cdr3_aa: CASSPAGDRGIDYGYTF
v_call: TRBV11-2; clone_size: NA; j_call: TRBJ2-1; d_call: TRBD2; cdr3_nt: TGTGCCAGCAGCCGGTCGCTAGCGGGGTCCTACAATGAGCAGTTCTTC; cdr3_aa: CASSRSLAGSYNEQFF
v_call: TRBV29-1; clone_size: NA; j_call: TRBJ1-1; d_call: NA; cdr3_nt: TGCAGCGTTGAAGGCGGGGAGGTGAACACTGAAGCTTTCTTT; cdr3_aa: CSVEGGEVNTEAFF
v_call: TRBV3-1; clone_size: NA; j_call: TRBJ2-3; d_call: TRBD2; cdr3_nt: TGTGCCAGCAGCCAAGCGTGGCTAGCGGGGACCACAGATACGCAGTATTTT; cdr3_aa: CASSQAWLAGTTDTQYF
v_call: TRBV20-1; clone_size: NA; j_call: TRBJ2-3; d_call: TRBD2; cdr3_nt: TGCAGTGCTAGATCGGAGCGGGGGACTCGAGGACATACGCAGTATTTT; cdr3_aa: CSARSERGTRGHTQYF
v_call: TRBV20-1; clone_size: NA; j_call: TRBJ2-5; d_call: NA; cdr3_nt: TGCAGTGCTAGAGGCACCGGGGGTGCGGGCCGGGAGACCCAGTACTTC; cdr3_aa: CSARGTGGAGRETQYF
v_call: TRBV4-1; clone_size: NA; j_call: TRBJ1-1; d_call: NA; cdr3_nt: TGCGCCAGCAGCCACCGCCGGGACGGGCCGAACACTGAAGCTTTCTTT; cdr3_aa: CASSHRRDGPNTEAFF
v_call: TRBV6-5; clone_size: once; j_call: TRBJ1-2; d_call: TRBD1; cdr3_nt: TGTGCCAGCAGTTACTCAACAGGGGACTATGGCTACACCTTC; cdr3_aa: CASSYSTGDYGYTF
v_call: TRBV24-1; clone_size: NA; j_call: TRBJ2-1; d_call: TRBD1; cdr3_nt: TGTGCCACCAGTGATAGGACAGGGCAAAGCTCCTACAATGAGCAGTTCTTC; cdr3_aa: CATSDRTGQSSYNEQFF
v_call: TRBV13; clone_size: NA; j_call: TRBJ2-5; d_call: TRBD2; cdr3_nt: TGTGCCAGCAGCCCCAGCCCGCGGGGGGGCCGTGAGACCCAGTACTTC; cdr3_aa: CASSPSPRGGRETQYF
v_call: TRBV29-1; clone_size: NA; j_call: TRBJ2-7; d_call: NA; cdr3_nt: TGCAGCGTTGAGATGCGCGACTACGAGCAGTACTTC; cdr3_aa: CSVEMRDYEQYF
v_call: TRBV9; clone_size: NA; j_call: TRBJ2-1; d_call: NA; cdr3_nt: TGTGCCAGCAGCGGAGGCTACAGGGTTGATGAGCAGTTCTTC; cdr3_aa: CASSGGYRVDEQFF
v_call: TRBV9; clone_size: NA; j_call: TRBJ1-2; d_call: NA; cdr3_nt: TGTGCCAGCAGCGAAGGGGGACAAGGCTATGGCTACACCTTC; cdr3_aa: CASSEGGQGYGYTF
v_call: TRBV30; clone_size: NA; j_call: TRBJ2-1; d_call: TRBD1; cdr3_nt: TGTGCCTGGAGTCAAGTGGGACAGCCAAACAAAGAGCAGTTCTTC; cdr3_aa: CAWSQVGQPNKEQFF
v_call: TRBV6-5; clone_size: NA; j_call: TRBJ2-3; d_call: TRBD2; cdr3_nt: TGTGCCAGCACAGGACTAGCGGGGAGCACAGATACGCAGTATTTT; cdr3_aa: CASTGLAGSTDTQYF
v_call: TRBV30; clone_size: NA; j_call: TRBJ1-1; d_call: NA; cdr3_nt: TGTGCCTGGAATGCGGGGGCCACTGAAGCTTTCTTT; cdr3_aa: CAWNAGATEAFF
v_call: TRBV7-9; clone_size: NA; j_call: TRBJ2-1; d_call: NA; cdr3_nt: TGTGCCAGCAGCTTGGACTACAATGAGCAGTTCTTC; cdr3_aa: CASSLDYNEQFF
v_call: TRBV27; clone_size: NA; j_call: TRBJ2-3; d_call: NA; cdr3_nt: TGTGCCAGCAGGTACAGGGCAGATACGCAGTATTTT; cdr3_aa: CASRYRADTQYF
v_call: TRBV11-1; clone_size: NA; j_call: TRBJ2-2; d_call: NA; cdr3_nt: TGTGCCAGCAGCCCTGGTGGCTCCGGGGAGCTGTTTTTT; cdr3_aa: CASSPGGSGELFF
v_call: TRBV27; clone_size: NA; j_call: TRBJ1-1; d_call: NA; cdr3_nt: TGTGCCAGCAGCCTCAGGGGTATGAACACTGAAGCTTTCTTT; cdr3_aa: CASSLRGMNTEAFF
v_call: TRBV19; clone_size: NA; j_call: TRBJ2-1; d_call: NA; cdr3_nt: TGTGCCAATAGTTCCGGGGTTACCAATGAGCAGTTCTTC; cdr3_aa: CANSSGVTNEQFF
v_call: TRBV3-1; clone_size: once; j_call: TRBJ2-2; d_call: TRBD1; cdr3_nt: TGTGCCAGCAGCCACGGGACAGACCCCACCGGGGAGCTGTTTTTT; cdr3_aa: CASSHGTDPTGELFF
v_call: TRBV9; clone_size: NA; j_call: TRBJ2-7; d_call: NA; cdr3_nt: TGTGCCAGCAGCGCCGGGGGCTCGGGTTACGAGCAGTACTTC; cdr3_aa: CASSAGGSGYEQYF
v_call: TRBV9; clone_size: NA; j_call: TRBJ2-7; d_call: NA; cdr3_nt: TGTGCCAGCAGCACTGGGCCGATCTCCTACGAGCAGTACTTC; cdr3_aa: CASSTGPISYEQYF
v_call: TRBV19; clone_size: NA; j_call: TRBJ2-3; d_call: TRBD2; cdr3_nt: TGTGCCAGTAGCCAAACTAGCGGGACGGGAGATACGCAGTATTTT; cdr3_aa: CASSQTSGTGDTQYF
v_call: TRBV20-1; clone_size: NA; j_call: TRBJ2-4; d_call: TRBD1; cdr3_nt: TGCAGTGCTGACAGGGGGGAAAACATTCAGTACTTC; cdr3_aa: CSADRGENIQYF
v_call: TRBV5-1; clone_size: once; j_call: TRBJ2-3; d_call: NA; cdr3_nt: TGCGCCAGCAGCTTGACAGCGCCCACAGATACGCAGTATTTT; cdr3_aa: CASSLTAPTDTQYF
v_call: TRBV27; clone_size: NA; j_call: TRBJ2-2; d_call: NA; cdr3_nt: TGTGCCAGCAGTTTCGCTTCTAACACCGGGGAGCTGTTTTTT; cdr3_aa: CASSFASNTGELFF
v_call: TRBV9; clone_size: NA; j_call: TRBJ1-1; d_call: TRBD1; cdr3_nt: TGTGCCAGCAGCGGGGTGAGACAGGGAACTGAAGCTTTCTTT; cdr3_aa: CASSGVRQGTEAFF
v_call: TRBV6-1; clone_size: NA; j_call: TRBJ2-7; d_call: NA; cdr3_nt: TGTGCCAGCAGTGATAGGGGGGGGTACGAGCAGTACTTC; cdr3_aa: CASSDRGGYEQYF
v_call: TRBV10-3; clone_size: NA; j_call: TRBJ1-1; d_call: NA; cdr3_nt: TGTGCCATCAGTGAGTCTGGGAACACTGAAGCTTTCTTT; cdr3_aa: CAISESGNTEAFF
v_call: TRBV9; clone_size: NA; j_call: TRBJ2-1; d_call: TRBD2; cdr3_nt: TGTGCCAGCAGCACCCATAGCGGGGGGGCAGCGGATGAGCAGTTCTTC; cdr3_aa: CASSTHSGGAADEQFF
v_call: TRBV4-3; clone_size: NA; j_call: TRBJ1-2; d_call: TRBD1; cdr3_nt: TGCGCCAGCAGCCAAGAGTCAGGGGGCGGTGGCTACACCTTC; cdr3_aa: CASSQESGGGGYTF
v_call: TRBV18; clone_size: NA; j_call: TRBJ2-5; d_call: TRBD1; cdr3_nt: TGTGCCAGCTCACCACCGACAGGGTGGGACCAAGAGACCCAGTACTTC; cdr3_aa: CASSPPTGWDQETQYF
v_call: TRBV15; clone_size: NA; j_call: TRBJ1-6; d_call: TRBD1; cdr3_nt: TGTGCCACCAGTCCGGGACAGGGGTTTTCACCCCTCCACTTT; cdr3_aa: CATSPGQGFSPLHF
v_call: TRBV4-1; clone_size: NA; j_call: TRBJ1-2; d_call: TRBD1; cdr3_nt: TGCGCCAGCAGCCAAGTCCGGACAGGGTATGGCTACACCTTC; cdr3_aa: CASSQVRTGYGYTF
v_call: TRBV27; clone_size: NA; j_call: TRBJ1-2; d_call: NA; cdr3_nt: TGTGCCAGCAGTTTAGGCCTTAGCTATGGCTACACCTTC; cdr3_aa: CASSLGLSYGYTF
v_call: TRBV14; clone_size: NA; j_call: TRBJ2-7; d_call: TRBD1; cdr3_nt: TGTGCCAGCTCCCCCCGGGACAGGAGCTACGAGCAGTACTTC; cdr3_aa: CASSPRDRSYEQYF
v_call: TRBV15; clone_size: NA; j_call: TRBJ2-7; d_call: NA; cdr3_nt: TGTGCCACCAGCAGAAGGGTTCCGGCGAGGTTATACGAGCAGTACTTC; cdr3_aa: CATSRRVPARLYEQYF
v_call: TRBV11-2; clone_size: NA; j_call: TRBJ2-7; d_call: NA; cdr3_nt: TGTGCCAGCAGCTTCCCACCAGTGACCGGGGGATCACCCTACGAGCAGTACTTC; cdr3_aa: CASSFPPVTGGSPYEQYF
v_call: TRBV29-1; clone_size: NA; j_call: TRBJ1-1; d_call: NA; cdr3_nt: TGCAGCGTTGACAGGGCCAGCTATATGAACACTGAAGCTTTCTTT; cdr3_aa: CSVDRASYMNTEAFF
v_call: TRBV20-1; clone_size: NA; j_call: TRBJ1-5; d_call: NA; cdr3_nt: TGCAGTGCTAGAGAGAATTTGGACGGGCAGCCCCAGCATTTT; cdr3_aa: CSARENLDGQPQHF
v_call: TRBV6-2/TRBV6-3; clone_size: NA; j_call: TRBJ2-1; d_call: TRBD2; cdr3_nt: TGTGCCAGCAGTCATAACCCGGGACTAGAAATGAATGAGCAGTTCTTC; cdr3_aa: CASSHNPGLEMNEQFF
v_call: TRBV3-1; clone_size: NA; j_call: TRBJ1-1; d_call: TRBD1; cdr3_nt: TGTGCCAGCAGCCAAGAATGGGACAGGGTGAACACTGAAGCTTTCTTT; cdr3_aa: CASSQEWDRVNTEAFF
v_call: TRBV4-1; clone_size: NA; j_call: TRBJ1-1; d_call: TRBD1; cdr3_nt: TGCGCCAGCAGCTCTCAGGGGGTACAAACTGAAGCTTTCTTT; cdr3_aa: CASSSQGVQTEAFF
v_call: TRBV7-9; clone_size: NA; j_call: TRBJ2-7; d_call: NA; cdr3_nt: TGTGCCAGCAGCTCGACCAATTACGAGCAGTACTTC; cdr3_aa: CASSSTNYEQYF
v_call: TRBV7-9; clone_size: NA; j_call: TRBJ1-2; d_call: NA; cdr3_nt: TGTGCCTTACAGGGTGGTGGGGGCTACACCTTC; cdr3_aa: CALQGGGGYTF
v_call: TRBV5-4; clone_size: NA; j_call: TRBJ2-5; d_call: TRBD2; cdr3_nt: TGTGCCAGCAGCTTGACTAGCGGGGGGGCGGGGGAGACCCAGTACTTC; cdr3_aa: CASSLTSGGAGETQYF
v_call: TRBV5-4; clone_size: NA; j_call: TRBJ2-3; d_call: TRBD2; cdr3_nt: TGTGCCAGCAGCTTTGGCGTAGCGGGTAGCACAGATACGCAGTATTTT; cdr3_aa: CASSFGVAGSTDTQYF